This T cell receptor (beta chain) was profiled in a study of cytomegalovirus exposure and HLA in healthy donors (dated by TCRdb to about 2017). Regarding the complete study: In an earlier analysis of fewer than 750 of the donors, 250 to 350 Gb of sequence data and some 120 million unique TCR beta sequences from approximately 180 million T cells were reported. About 300 gigabases of sequencing data and roughly 80 million unique TCR sequences made up an early release that covered 640 HLA-typed donors. Of the roughly 430 genotyped donors, approximately 80% fell in the genetic ancestry cluster associated with self-reported Caucasian donors. The aim of the study was to test whether cataloging public T cell receptors could identify signatures of past pathogen exposure. The study profiled the T cell repertoires of more than 500 subjects by immunosequencing and related them to cytomegalovirus serostatus. A separate validation cohort of over 95 different subjects was used in addition to the roughly 620-subject first cohort. To predict cytomegalovirus infection status, the study combined high-throughput TCR immunosequencing, statistical association of individual TCRs with disease status, and machine learning. To study patterns of TCR occurrence, a later analysis re-analyzed previously published TCR beta repertoires from around 700 donors and added high-resolution HLA genotyping. Rather than using new phenotypic data, the later analysis identified candidate immune exposures from TCR beta sequences and from how often those sequences occurred across donors. An earlier analysis of nearly 600 of the donors applied high-throughput TCR beta sequencing to assess whether each TCR beta V gene segment acted as functional or pseudogenic. Donor age, sex, ethnicity and CMV serostatus were collected together with the repertoire data. A later genetic analysis used genome-wide SNP genotypes for about 65% of the roughly 670 donors, treating that subset as a discovery cohort. Every discovery cohort repertoire had been produced on one sequencing platform. Both class I and class II loci were covered by HLA typing, at four-digit resolution. Typing coverage varied by locus: roughly 620-640 donors for A, B, C, DRB1 and DQB1; roughly 510 for DQA1; nearly 610 for DPA1; more than 450 for DPB1. Because of strong linkage in the cohort, roughly five DR-DQ haplotypes were treated as single units for association and clustering. Among approximately 370 genotyped donors of the cohort, an average of around 220,000 unique TCR beta nucleotide sequences was sequenced per donor, of which about 19% were non-productive. Overall results and qualifications from the work: The sequencing pipeline was judged likely to have produced a cluster of highly shared sequence variants as a technical artifact. In both the original and validation cohorts, the classifier was reported to diagnose cytomegalovirus status with high specificity and sensitivity. In an earlier analysis of fewer than 750 of the donors, most TCR beta V segments were observed in productive rearrangements about 87% or about 30% of the time, broadly matching IMGT annotations. Most TCR sequences were observed very rarely across donors, whereas some public TCRs were present in many individuals. In this cohort, only TCR beta chains were sequenced, and detectable features were limited by the absence of alpha or paired-chain data. The 87-base-pair reads could not distinguish some IMGT-functional V segments, including TRBV6-2 and TRBV6-3, so those segments were excluded. According to a later analysis, TCR association rates differed among HLA loci, with DRB1 alleles showing the most associated TCRs and HLA-C alleles showing the fewest. A later genetic analysis reported fewer N-insertions in productive TCRs among donors in an Asian-associated ancestry cluster than the approximately 700-donor mean. Correlated functional status among segregating V segments might be attributable to linkage disequilibrium, but an unknown experimental factor could not be ruled out. Because counts were too low, more than 15 rarely observed V segments, including chromosome 9 orphons, were excluded from the earlier analysis of 587 of the donors. In a later analysis, most CMV-associated TCR beta chains were found to appear HLA-restricted, with HLA associations seemingly driven largely by CMV exposure. Because some donors lacked HLA typing at each locus, the association tests relied only on the typed subset. In a later analysis, HLA-associated TCR beta chains were found to be more clonally expanded and to have lower generation probabilities than equally common non-associated chains. A later analysis associated 15,000 or so TCR beta sequences with specific HLA alleles at a false discovery rate of 0.05. It was suggested by the authors that the approach could potentially be generalized to other disease states and immunological phenotypes. In vitro tests confirmed that three of the cytomegalovirus-associated TCR beta chains recognize cytomegalovirus antigens. A further reported finding was that TCR beta sequences accurately predicted the HLA-A and HLA-B alleles for most subjects in the first cohort. An association between a missense DCLRE1C variant and V-gene and J-gene trimming of TCR beta chains was found in a later genetic analysis and replicated in an independent cohort. According to a later analysis, parvovirus B19, influenza, CMV and Epstein-Barr virus appeared linked to several top co-occurrence clusters. When HLA alleles, especially DR and DQ, strongly co-occurred, TCR associations were difficult to assign to individual alleles. The only immune exposure information available for the cohort was CMV serostatus. The presence/absence analyses assumed that sequencing depth was roughly uniform across donors, and that assumption may not be true. The study listed 170 or so TCR beta chains as associated with cytomegalovirus.

The cohort comprised hundreds of healthy bone marrow donors. Cohort members were all nominally healthy when sampled, although unrecorded immune exposures were likely present. The donor was CMV seronegative and belonged to the group of more than 300 seronegative cohort members. A peripheral blood sample was provided by each donor, and peripheral blood mononuclear cells were used for TCR beta sequencing. Genomic DNA extraction from the blood cell samples was performed with the Qiagen DNeasy Blood Extraction Kit. Library construction relied on the immunoSEQ multiplex PCR assay. The multiplex PCR relied on a mix of 60 forward primers for TCR Vbeta segments and 13 reverse primers for TCR Jbeta segments. The CDR3 region of rearranged TCR beta genes was amplified from genomic DNA with a multiplex PCR assay. On the Illumina HiSeq System, the amplified TCR beta libraries were sequenced as 87-base-pair reads. In the paper's pipeline: A later analysis tallied 75 million to 95 million unique TCR beta chains across the approximately 670 repertoires, and 10 million to 11 million of those chains were shared by two or more donors. To remove PCR and sequencing errors, raw reads were error-corrected and collapsed into unique sequences using a nearest-neighbor algorithm that merged closely related sequences. To assign V, D and J gene segments, CDR3 sequences were aligned to IMGT reference sequences. Each retained sequence needed at least a six-nucleotide match to both a V gene segment and a J gene segment. A rearrangement counted as productive if the CDR3 had no stop codons and remained in frame with V and J, and every other rearrangement counted as non-productive. Following IMGT convention, CDR3 was defined as the stretch from the second conserved V-encoded cysteine to the conserved J-encoded phenylalanine. The earlier analysis of 587 of the donors excluded sequences that lacked an unambiguous match to a single V gene segment. An earlier analysis of approximately 590 of the donors classified V segments as functional when productive rearrangements were above 56.7% and as segregating when the standard deviation between donors was above 5%. A statistical classification framework was developed to diagnose cytomegalovirus status using the catalog of TCR beta chain sequences. A later analysis assigned V and J genes by comparing TCR nucleotide sequences with IMGT/GENE-DB human TR gene sequences. Using the TCRdist pipeline, a later analysis assigned CDR3 sequences along with most-parsimonious VDJ recombination scenarios. In a later analysis, each TCR beta chain was defined by its CDR3 amino acid sequence together with its V-gene family, and reads without a unique V-gene family were excluded. As a way to deal with suspected cross-contamination and a sequencing artifact, a later analysis dropped 450 to 600 nucleotide sequences that were highly shared and had low generation probability. For each public chain, a later analysis derived a clonal expansion index from normalized ranks of inferred template counts within each repertoire. In a later analysis, generation probabilities were computed using a VDJ recombination model fitted to out-of-frame rearrangements, and the results were checked against IGoR. A later analysis scored TCR-TCR, TCR-HLA and TCR-CMV co-occurrence with hypergeometric tests, applying a repertoire-size bias correction to TCR pairs. To estimate false discovery rates, a later analysis permuted the HLA or CMV assignments 20 times. A later analysis grouped co-occurring TCRs with DBSCAN, adding TCRdist sequence similarity when clustering within HLA-allele-positive subsets. Co-occurrence clustering excluded repertoires with fewer than 30,000 or more than 120,000 public chains, plus five with anomalous nucleotide sharing. Not all clones reach the TCRdb copy of this immuneACCESS table, which keeps in-frame sequences only. Checked studies attribute under half of the gap to unresolved V genes and leave the rest unexplained. The V and J calls and clone size come from that table; D and trimming were worked out from the DNA. The sample profile shows about 170,000 clones; under 80% of them were found once. 3.1% of the sample is in the top ten clones.

Concerning this clone: What antigen it recognizes has not been identified. No base quality information exists; no much larger clone differs at one position.

The germline V gene (reference sequence) specifies MNHEY as CDR1 and SMNVEV as CDR2. CDR3 length: 15 amino acids, cysteine to phenylalanine. Only the CDR3 part of the read is kept: 45 bases, read in frame from the first base. Clipping removes 5 bases from V and 2 bases from J, with 8 as the unmatched junction base count. The receptor chain draws on TRBV27 and TRBJ2-7, with 8 bases aligning to TRBD1. This TCR was recovered from a female donor in good health and CMV-seronegative. The sample taken for sequencing was PBMCs. This receptor carries the CDR3 CASSLGTGVTYEQYF. The DNA sequence is given as TGTGCCAGCAGTCTTGGGACAGGCGTAACCTACGAGCAGTACTTC.